Listed below are T cell receptor beta chains from one sample, sequenced in a study of T cell responses to AZD1222 COVID-19 vaccine. Sequencing used immunoSEQ multiplex PCR; TCRdb keeps in-frame clones, though not all of them. The sample contains around 95,000 clones, about 87% of which appear only once. The sample was peripheral blood, taken on day 0 of MenACWY control vaccination. These receptors all stem from an adult in good health. CDR3s include the opening cysteine and the closing phenylalanine or tryptophan. The D gene is left open where the match is weak. Part of the rows lack a size; the others show once, few, many or a class for expanded clones.

TRBD2 | TRBJ2-7 | NA | TRBV13 | CASRPRTSDHEQYF | TGTGCCAGCAGACCCCGAACTAGCGACCACGAGCAGTACTTC
TRBD1 | TRBJ2-5 | NA | TRBV5-4 | CASSQGQYQETQYF | TGTGCCAGCAGCCAGGGACAGTACCAAGAGACCCAGTACTTC
TRBD2 | TRBJ2-1 | NA | TRBV2 | CASSGWASGSSGTYNEQFF | TGTGCCAGCAGTGGTTGGGCTAGCGGGAGTTCCGGGACCTACAATGAGCAGTTCTTC
NA | TRBJ1-2 | NA | TRBV10-3 | CAIGEPYGYTF | TGTGCCATCGGTGAGCCCTATGGCTACACCTTC
TRBD2 | TRBJ2-1 | once | TRBV28 | CASSPSSGRFHEQFF | TGTGCCAGCAGTCCGTCTAGCGGGAGATTTCATGAGCAGTTCTTC
NA | TRBJ1-1 | NA | TRBV6-5 | CASRRVSTEAFF | TGTGCCAGCAGACGGGTATCCACTGAAGCTTTCTTT
TRBD2 | TRBJ2-7 | NA | TRBV4-3 | CASSHSTSGRPYEQYF | TGCGCCAGCAGCCACTCGACTAGCGGGAGGCCCTACGAGCAGTACTTC
NA | TRBJ1-2 | NA | TRBV27 | CASSLRGDYGYTF | TGTGCCAGCAGTTTAAGGGGTGACTATGGCTACACCTTC
TRBD1 | TRBJ1-1 | NA | TRBV6-2/TRBV6-3 | CASSPDRGLFLGGEAFF | TGTGCCAGCAGCCCTGACAGGGGGCTTTTCTTAGGTGGCGAAGCTTTCTTT
NA | TRBJ1-6 | NA | TRBV5-5 | CASSSRVNSPLHF | TGTGCCAGCAGCTCCAGGGTAAATTCACCCCTCCACTTT
NA | TRBJ1-2 | once | TRBV20-1 | CSATPNYGYTF | TGCAGTGCTACCCCTAACTATGGCTACACCTTC
TRBD1 | TRBJ2-5 | NA | TRBV4-3 | CASSPGYGQGFETQYF | TGCGCCAGCAGCCCAGGATATGGACAGGGTTTCGAGACCCAGTACTTC
TRBD2 | TRBJ2-7 | few | TRBV6-5 | CASRQREVNEQYF | TGTGCCAGCAGGCAGCGGGAGGTCAACGAGCAGTACTTC
NA | TRBJ2-1 | NA | TRBV30 | CAWSGGLEQFF | TGTGCCTGGAGTGGGGGGTTAGAGCAGTTCTTC
TRBD1 | TRBJ2-6 | few | TRBV6-1 | CASSESGGTGANVLTF | TGTGCCAGCAGTGAATCAGGGGGCACTGGGGCCAACGTCCTGACTTTC
NA | TRBJ2-7 | NA | TRBV10-2 | CASSESKYYEQYF | TGCGCCAGCAGTGAGTCAAAGTACTACGAGCAGTACTTC
NA | TRBJ1-4 | NA | TRBV3-1/TRBV3-2 | CASSQRTEKLFF | TGTGCCAGCAGCCAAAGAACTGAAAAACTGTTTTTT
NA | TRBJ2-3 | NA | TRBV4-1 | CASSQSVDPRDTQYF | TGCGCCAGCAGCCAATCGGTCGACCCCCGAGACACGCAGTATTTT
TRBD2 | TRBJ2-1 | NA | TRBV6-6 | CASNPLAGDLGKQFF | TGTGCCAGCAACCCACTAGCGGGAGACCTGGGGAAGCAGTTCTTC
TRBD1 | TRBJ1-5 | NA | TRBV5-5 | CASRPGQLNQPQHF | TGTGCCAGCAGACCGGGACAGCTCAATCAGCCCCAGCATTTT
NA | TRBJ2-1 | NA | TRBV12-3/TRBV12-4 | CASSLKEEQFF | TGTGCCAGCAGCCTAAAGGAGGAGCAGTTCTTC
TRBD1 | TRBJ1-1 | NA | TRBV18 | CASSEGGPNTEAFF | TGTGCCAGCTCTGAAGGGGGCCCGAACACTGAAGCTTTCTTT
NA | TRBJ1-4 | NA | TRBV28 | CASSWDGLNEKLFF | TGTGCCAGCAGTTGGGACGGATTGAATGAAAAACTGTTTTTT
NA | TRBJ1-2 | NA | TRBV11-2 | CASSPRRGYTF | TGTGCCAGCAGCCCCAGACGTGGCTACACCTTC
TRBD2 | TRBJ2-1 | NA | TRBV7-2 | CASSLIGLAGANEQFF | TGTGCCAGCAGCTTAATTGGACTAGCGGGTGCTAATGAGCAGTTCTTC
NA | TRBJ1-1 | NA | TRBV7-9 | CASSPPGLDNTEAFF | TGTGCCAGCAGCCCGCCGGGTCTCGATAACACTGAAGCTTTCTTT
NA | TRBJ2-5 | NA | TRBV27 | CASSSAAYQETQYF | TGTGCCAGCAGTTCAGCTGCCTACCAAGAGACCCAGTACTTC
NA | TRBJ2-7 | NA | TRBV11-2 | CASSLERGTTYEQYF | TGTGCCAGCAGCTTAGAGAGGGGGACAACTTACGAGCAGTACTTC
TRBD1 | TRBJ1-2 | few | TRBV10-3 | CAIFGQGAGNYGYTF | TGTGCCATCTTCGGACAGGGGGCAGGGAACTATGGCTACACCTTC
NA | TRBJ2-3 | NA | TRBV6-5 | CASSYSRVVGDTQYF | TGTGCCAGCAGTTACTCGAGGGTAGTTGGGGATACGCAGTATTTT
NA | TRBJ2-2 | NA | TRBV6-4 | CASRLFPGTGELFF | TGTGCCAGCAGGCTTTTCCCCGGGACAGGGGAGCTGTTTTTT
NA | TRBJ2-1 | once | TRBV7-8 | CASSSIGAVNNEQFF | TGTGCCAGCAGCTCCATCGGGGCAGTCAACAATGAGCAGTTCTTC
TRBD2 | TRBJ2-3 | NA | TRBV19 | CASRAGGSGSRDTQYF | TGTGCCAGTAGGGCGGGAGGTAGCGGGAGCAGAGATACGCAGTATTTT
TRBD1 | TRBJ1-5 | NA | TRBV27 | CASSSRDRGPPQHF | TGTGCCAGCAGTTCCCGGGACAGGGGCCCTCCCCAGCATTTT
NA | TRBJ1-6 | NA | TRBV7-2 | CASSLHSYRASNSPLHF | TGTGCCAGCAGCTTACACTCCTATCGGGCGAGCAATTCACCCCTCCACTTT
TRBD1 | TRBJ2-1 | NA | TRBV19 | CASSWTGGLNEQFF | TGTGCCAGTAGCTGGACAGGGGGCCTCAATGAGCAGTTCTTC
TRBD1 | TRBJ1-5 | once | TRBV4-3 | CASSQNTGVSQPQHF | TGCGCCAGCAGCCAGAACACAGGGGTCTCTCAGCCCCAGCATTTT
NA | TRBJ2-7 | NA | TRBV3-1/TRBV3-2 | CASSQVFQGEQYF | TGTGCCAGCAGCCAAGTCTTTCAGGGCGAGCAGTACTTC
NA | TRBJ1-4 | NA | TRBV27 | CASSLLHGPRRANEKLFF | TGTGCCAGCAGTTTACTCCACGGCCCAAGGAGAGCGAATGAAAAACTGTTTTTT
TRBD1 | TRBJ2-1 | NA | TRBV15 | CATSTGTENEQFF | TGTGCCACCAGCACCGGGACAGAAAATGAGCAGTTCTTC
NA | TRBJ2-3 | NA | TRBV5-8 | CASSLVNSGAGGRGDTQYF | TGTGCCAGCAGCTTGGTTAATAGCGGCGCAGGGGGTCGAGGGGATACGCAGTATTTT
NA | TRBJ1-3 | NA | TRBV30 | CAWSSGNTIYF | TGTGCCTGGAGTAGTGGAAACACCATATATTTT
TRBD1 | TRBJ1-2 | NA | TRBV6-6 | CASSYDRVYYGYTF | TGTGCCAGCAGTTACGACAGGGTTTACTATGGCTACACCTTC
NA | TRBJ1-2 | NA | TRBV7-2 | CASSEQSYGYTF | TGTGCCAGCAGCGAACAGTCCTATGGCTACACCTTC
TRBD2 | TRBJ2-1 | NA | TRBV5-1 | CASSLSGGTPEQFF | TGCGCCAGCAGCTTAAGCGGGGGGACCCCGGAGCAGTTCTTC
NA | TRBJ2-7 | NA | TRBV28 | CASSLWSRGAPWEQYF | TGTGCCAGCAGTTTATGGAGCCGGGGGGCCCCGTGGGAGCAGTACTTC
NA | TRBJ1-5 | NA | TRBV7-2 | CASSNAGLTNQPQHF | TGTGCCAGCAGTAACGCAGGCCTGACGAATCAGCCCCAGCATTTT
NA | TRBJ1-2 | once | TRBV28 | CASSQGPSAGGYTF | TGTGCCAGCAGCCAGGGGCCCTCGGCGGGTGGCTACACCTTC
NA | TRBJ1-2 | NA | TRBV28 | CASSFPALGAGGYTF | TGTGCCAGCAGTTTTCCGGCGCTTGGCGCGGGTGGCTACACCTTC
NA | TRBJ1-1 | NA | TRBV7-8 | CASSLGGANTEAFF | TGTGCCAGCAGCTTAGGGGGAGCGAACACTGAAGCTTTCTTT
TRBD1 | TRBJ2-1 | NA | TRBV27 | CASSRTGPYNEQFF | TGTGCCAGCAGTCGGACAGGACCCTACAATGAGCAGTTCTTC
NA | TRBJ1-1 | NA | TRBV10-3 | CAITLGAGNTEAFF | TGTGCCATCACCTTGGGGGCCGGGAACACTGAAGCTTTCTTT
TRBD1 | TRBJ2-7 | NA | TRBV6-5 | CASRWTGVLYEQYF | TGTGCCAGCAGGTGGACAGGGGTGTTGTACGAGCAGTACTTC
TRBD2 | TRBJ2-1 | NA | TRBV7-2 | CASSSRSGGYNEQFF | TGTGCCAGCAGCTCCCGAAGCGGGGGCTACAATGAGCAGTTCTTC
NA | TRBJ1-5 | once | TRBV28 | CASNGYSNQPQHF | TGTGCCAGCAATGGTTATAGCAATCAGCCCCAGCATTTT